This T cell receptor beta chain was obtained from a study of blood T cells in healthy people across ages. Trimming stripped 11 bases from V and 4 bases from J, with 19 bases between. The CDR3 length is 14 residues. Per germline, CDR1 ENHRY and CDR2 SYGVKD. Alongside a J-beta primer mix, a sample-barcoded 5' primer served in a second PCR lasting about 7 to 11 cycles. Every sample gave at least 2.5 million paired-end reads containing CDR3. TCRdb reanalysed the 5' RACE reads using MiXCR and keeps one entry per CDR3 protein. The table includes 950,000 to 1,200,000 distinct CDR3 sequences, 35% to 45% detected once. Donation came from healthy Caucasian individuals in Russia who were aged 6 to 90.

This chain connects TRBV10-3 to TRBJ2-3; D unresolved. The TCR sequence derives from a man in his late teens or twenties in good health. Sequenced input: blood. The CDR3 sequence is CASWAGPVPDTQYF. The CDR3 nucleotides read TGTGCCTCGTGGGCAGGACCAGTCCCAGATACGCAGTATTTT.